This TCR beta chain is from a study of early T cells in non-severe SARS-CoV-2 infection. TCRdb passed the 5' RACE reads through MiXCR, listing each CDR3 protein once. The profile shows around 50,000 distinct CDR3 sequences, 10% to 15% of them singletons. This clonotype showed up many times. Specimen: whole blood. This clonotype originated in an adult who was a healthcare worker with PCR-confirmed SARS-CoV-2 infection or an uninfected control (not recorded which).

CDR3 nucleotides: TGCGCCAGCAGCTTGGGCCCACGGATCCCCAGGGAAGCTTTCTTT. Protein sequence: CASSLGPRIPREAFF. The V gene is TRBV5-1, the J gene TRBJ1-1, with D unclear. This CDR3 has 15 amino acids. Germline V gene data show CDR1 as SGHRS and CDR2 as YFSETQ. Trimming took 0 bases from V and 8 from J, leaving 17 bases between them.